This entry describes one T cell receptor (beta chain). Its target is unknown. Generated by immunoSEQ multiplex PCR, the TCRdb table keeps only in-frame clones and is missing some. The table includes hundreds of thousands of clones, roughly 96% detected once. The CDR3 loop spans 17 amino acids. Trimming removed 3 bases at V and 1 base at J, with 19 bases between. Germline CDR1 SGHTS, CDR2 YDEGEE. This sample is part of a study of shared clonotypes between healthy human individuals. Study-level points and caveats: Compared with memory subsets, naive subsets generally had larger estimated richness.

Naive CD8 cells lacked CD45RO, underwent positive selection for CCR7 and left out terminally differentiated effector memory CD45RA+ cells. The source is a woman aged 25 to 39 in good health. Source material: naive CD8+ T cells sorted from blood. The J gene is TRBJ1-2, the V gene TRBV5-8; D call uncertain. CDR3 protein: CASSSYTESDFNYGYTF. DNA for the CDR3: TGTGCCAGCAGCTCTTACACTGAAAGCGACTTTAACTATGGCTACACCTTC.